One and the same sample provided the 28 T cell receptor beta chains below, sequenced in a study of early T cells in non-severe SARS-CoV-2 infection. One entry per CDR3 protein results from TCRdb running MiXCR on the 5' RACE reads. The sample holds around 60,000 distinct CDR3 sequences, roughly 13% seen once. The sample comprised whole blood. The receptors were gathered from an adult who was a healthcare worker with PCR-confirmed SARS-CoV-2 infection or an uninfected control (not recorded which).

This clonotype was counted ten times or more. This rearrangement joins TRBV6-6 to TRBJ1-1; TRBD1 aligns across 8 bases. Germline CDR1 is MNHNY and CDR2 is SVGAGI (reference sequence). V gave up 0 bases and J gave up 4 bases; unmatched junction bases: 4. This CDR3 region has 15 residues. The CDR3 sequence is CASSYSWTGSTEAFF. CDR3 nucleotide sequence: TGTGCCAGCAGTTACTCGTGGACAGGGAGCACTGAAGCTTTCTTT.

Only a few counts were recorded for this clonotype. The chain couples TRBV12-3 or TRBV12-4 to TRBJ1-2; TRBD1 aligns across 7 bases. Trimming removed 4 bases from V and 4 bases from J; junction bases left unmatched: 0. CDR3 length: 12 residues. CDR3 DNA sequence: TGTGCCAGCAGTTCAGGGGGCTATGGCTACACCTTC. This gives the protein CASSSGGYGYTF.

This clonotype has more than one count but fewer than ten. This chain links TRBV12-3 or TRBV12-4 with TRBJ2-1, with 7 bases fitting TRBD2. The CDR3 runs to 14 residues. J gave up 6 bases and V 6 bases, and 8 bases lay outside the gene matches. CDR3 nucleotides: TGTGCCAGCAGGATAGCGGGTACTGTCAATGAGCAGTTCTTC. Its translation is CASRIAGTVNEQFF.

With respect to this clonotype: Since a much larger clone is just one base distant, this may be a read error. The CDR3 loop reads CATSDGGVGDTQYF. The CDR3 DNA reads TGTGCCACCAGTGACGGGGGGGTCGGAGATACGCAGTATTTT. This chain uses TRBV24-1 with TRBJ2-3, with 8 bases lining up with TRBD2. V lost 4 bases to trimming and J lost 5 bases; unmatched junction nucleotides: 4. The CDR3 totals 14 residues. In germline, CDR1 is KGHDR, CDR2 SFDVKD.

This clonotype was seen at least ten times. The chain carries TRBV4-2 and TRBJ2-5; 11 bases are shared with TRBD2. V was pared by 1 base and J by 2 bases, with 0 bases of the junction left unmatched. This CDR3 comprises 15 residues. Germline V CDR1 and CDR2: LGHNA, YNFKEQ. CDR3 residues: CASSQVAGGQETQYF. Written as DNA, the CDR3 is TGTGCCAGCAGCCAAGTAGCGGGGGGGCAAGAGACCCAGTACTTC.

Note on this clonotype: A single base separates this from a much larger clone, so it may be a read error. J is TRBJ1-4 and V is TRBV11-2; the D is unclear. The CDR3 covers 15 residues. CDR1 is SGHAT and CDR2 is FQNNGV in the germline V gene. The CDR3 spells CAGSFQEWENEKLFF. The CDR3 DNA sequence: TGTGCCGGCAGCTTCCAAGAGTGGGAGAATGAAAAACTGTTTTTT.

The V and J genes are TRBV14 and TRBJ2-3; the match to TRBD1 covers 7 bases. CDR3 length: 15 residues. Germline CDR1 and CDR2: SGHDN and FVKESK. The junction had 4 bases not matched to a gene; V was cut back by 1 base and J by 3 bases. For the CDR3, the DNA is TGTGCCAGCAGCCAAGTGACAGGGATGACAGATACGCAGTATTTT. Its protein is CASSQVTGMTDTQYF.

The rearrangement links TRBV11-2 to TRBJ1-1; tentatively, D is TRBD1 (5 bases). V lost 3 bases and J 7 bases, leaving 15 bases between the germline ends. The CDR3 is made up of 14 amino acids. Germline V CDR1 and CDR2: SGHAT, FQNNGV. CDR3 protein: CASSLARENHEAFF. CDR3 nucleotide sequence: TGTGCCAGCAGCTTGGCCAGGGAAAACCATGAAGCTTTCTTT.

This clonotype has ten or more counts. This chain connects TRBV7-3 to TRBJ1-1; a possible D gene is TRBD1 (6 bases). The CDR3 totals 14 residues. V was clipped by 4 bases and J by 4 bases, with 13 bases between them. In germline, CDR1 is SGHTA, CDR2 FQGTGA. The CDR3 reads CASSSQGGVTEAFF. The CDR3 DNA reads TGTGCCAGCAGCTCACAGGGTGGGGTCACTGAAGCTTTCTTT.

This clonotype appeared many times. V and J are TRBV11-2 and TRBJ2-2, with 7 bases aligning to TRBD1. This CDR3 is built from 14 residues. The germline gives CDR1 SGHAT, CDR2 FQNNGV. V lost 8 bases and J lost 2; bases outside the gene matches: 5. The CDR3 here is CASRGTANTGELFF. CDR3 sequence (DNA): TGTGCCAGCCGAGGGACAGCAAACACCGGGGAGCTGTTTTTT. The full variable domain, rest sourced from reference TRBV11-2 and TRBJ2-2, is EAGVAQSPRYKIIEKRQSVAFWCNPISGHATLYWYQQILGQGPKLLIQFQNNGVVDDSQLPKDRFSAERLKGVDSTLKIQPAKLEDSAVYLCASRGTANTGELFFGEGSRLTVL.

This clonotype has more than one count but fewer than ten. V usage is TRBV9 and J usage is TRBJ1-5, with D maybe TRBD1 (5 bases). CDR1 SGDLS and CDR2 YYNGEE come from the germline V gene. CDR3 length: 14 residues. Trimming pared 0 bases from V and 1 base from J, leaving 5 bases between. CDR3 sequence reads: CASSVGDSNQPQHF. The CDR3 bases are TGTGCCAGCAGCGTAGGGGACAGCAATCAGCCCCAGCATTTT.

This clonotype was recorded many times. The J gene is TRBJ2-4, the V gene TRBV27; D ambiguous. The CDR3 runs 14 residues. CDR1 MNHEY and CDR2 SMNVEV come from the germline V gene (reference sequence). The V end lost 6 bases, the J end lost 0 bases, and 9 bases lay between the germline ends. The CDR3 DNA follows: TGTGCCAGCAGCACTTCCTTAGCCAAAAACATTCAGTACTTC. The encoded protein is CASSTSLAKNIQYF.

The J gene is TRBJ2-1, the V gene TRBV19; D not resolved. The CDR3 extends over 16 amino acids. Trimming took off 3 bases at V and 2 bases at J, with 14 bases between the two ends. The germline gives CDR1 LNHDA, CDR2 SQIVND (reference sequence). CDR3 DNA: TGTGCCAGTAGTATGGGTTCTGGGTTAACCTACAATGAGCAGTTCTTC. Encoded protein: CASSMGSGLTYNEQFF.

Ten or more counts support this clonotype. V usage is TRBV29-1 and J usage is TRBJ1-1; a possible D gene is TRBD1 (6 bases). The CDR3 totals 12 residues. Trimming pared 3 bases from V and 9 bases from J, leaving 14 bases between. Germline values: CDR1 SQVTM, CDR2 ANQGSEA. CDR3: CSVDGGGGKAFF. The CDR3 DNA reads TGCAGCGTTGATGGAGGAGGGGGAAAAGCTTTCTTT.

The V call is TRBV29-1, the J call TRBJ1-2, with 7 bases aligning to TRBD1. The germline V gene has CDR1 SQVTM and CDR2 ANQGSEA. This CDR3 is built from 11 residues. This CDR3 is CSAGQDLGYTF. CDR3 sequence (DNA): TGCAGTGCCGGACAGGACCTTGGCTACACCTTC.

This clonotype was detected many times. The rearrangement joins TRBV29-1 to TRBJ1-2; no clear D gene. CDR1 is SQVTM and CDR2 is ANQGSEA in the germline V gene. V lost 7 bases, J lost 1 base, and 7 bases lay in between. The CDR3 sequence is 11 residues long. As DNA, the CDR3 is TGCAGCGGTGCAGATAACTATGGCTACACCTTC. This encodes CSGADNYGYTF.

The chain has TRBV24-1 and TRBJ1-2, with TRBD1 identical over 8 bases. The CDR3 sequence is 14 residues long. Per germline, CDR1 KGHDR and CDR2 SFDVKD. V lost 2 bases to trimming and J lost 8 bases; unmatched junction nucleotides: 6. CDR3 loop: CATSDSDRVGGYTF. For the CDR3, the DNA is TGTGCCACCAGTGATTCGGACAGGGTAGGAGGCTACACCTTC.

This chain links TRBV11-3 with TRBJ2-6, with D unclear. This CDR3 comprises 14 residues. Per the germline V gene, CDR1 is SGHNT and CDR2 is YENEEA. The V and J ends lost 5 bases and 2 bases respectively, with 7 bases between them. The CDR3 is CASSPGTGANVLTF. The CDR3 DNA is TGTGCCAGCAGCCCCGGAACTGGGGCCAACGTCCTGACTTTC.

In its sample, this clonotype was seen a few times. V is TRBV4-1 and J is TRBJ2-7; 9 nucleotides line up with TRBD1. The CDR3 is 16 amino acids. Germline trimming cut 5 bases from V and 1 base from J; bases unmatched to any gene: 9. Germline assignment: CDR1 MGHRA and CDR2 YSYEKL. CDR3 protein: CASSSPRTGVSYEQYF. CDR3 nucleotide sequence: TGCGCCAGCAGCTCACCGAGGACAGGGGTTTCCTACGAGCAGTACTTC.

There are many counts of this clonotype. This chain uses TRBV20-1 with TRBJ2-1; D might be TRBD1 (6 bases). Germline CDR1 is DFQATT and CDR2 is SNEGSKA (reference sequence). The CDR3 is 15 residues long. V dropped 0 bases and J dropped 4 bases, with 13 bases sitting between them. The CDR3 sequence: CSARDVGGPYNEQFF. The CDR3 coding sequence is TGCAGTGCTAGAGATGTTGGGGGCCCATACAATGAGCAGTTCTTC.

In its sample, this clonotype was seen a few times. The chain is built from TRBV5-1 and TRBJ2-7; the match to TRBD1 covers 8 bases. The CDR3 spans 16 residues. The J segment lost 5 bases and the V segment lost 0 bases, leaving 10 bases of the junction unmatched. In germline, CDR1 is SGHRS, CDR2 YFSETQ. CDR3 protein: CASSLDPGGDPHEQYF. The CDR3 nucleotides are TGCGCCAGCAGCTTGGATCCAGGGGGCGATCCCCACGAGCAGTACTTC.

The genes are TRBV4-1 and TRBJ1-2; unclear D gene. Trimming cost V 2 bases and J 2 bases, with 3 bases left between them. The CDR3 loop spans 12 amino acids. Germline values: CDR1 MGHRA, CDR2 YSYEKL. The CDR3 DNA reads as TGCGCCAGCAGCCAAAGCAACTATGGCTACACCTTC. This encodes CASSQSNYGYTF.

This clonotype was found many times. This sequence joins TRBV12-3 or TRBV12-4 and TRBJ1-2; D may be TRBD1 (5 bases). V was cut by 7 bases and J by 2 bases, with 17 bases left in between. This CDR3 has 15 amino acids. CDR3 sequence (DNA): TGTGCCAGCACTCCAGTGGGAGGGACCAACTATGGCTACACCTTC. As protein: CASTPVGGTNYGYTF.

The sample holds many counts of this clonotype. This chain uses TRBV12-3 or TRBV12-4 with TRBJ2-7; TRBD2 agrees at 11 bases. The length of the CDR3 is 14 residues. The V and J ends lost 6 bases and 3 bases, in that order; junction bases with no gene match: 4. The chain's CDR3 is CASSHGTSGYEQYF. The CDR3 nucleotides are TGTGCCAGCAGCCATGGGACTAGCGGCTACGAGCAGTACTTC.

This clonotype has at least ten counts. The chain couples TRBV15 to TRBJ1-1; tentatively, D is TRBD1 (6 bases). Germline V gives CDR1 LNHNV, CDR2 YYDKDF (reference sequence). This CDR3 has 15 residues. V was pared by 5 bases and J by 0 bases, with 13 bases between. CDR3 loop: CATSPRTAMNTEAFF. The CDR3 DNA is TGTGCCACCAGCCCACGGACAGCCATGAACACTGAAGCTTTCTTT. The full variable domain, rest sourced from reference TRBV15 and TRBJ1-1, is DAMVIQNPRYQVTQFGKPVTLSCSQTLNHNVMYWYQQKSSQAPKLLFHYYDKDFNNEADTPDNFQSRRPNTSFCFLDIRSPGLGDTAMYLCATSPRTAMNTEAFFGQGTRLTVV.

V and J are TRBV5-6 and TRBJ2-2; 11 bases are a match to TRBD2. This CDR3 is built from 17 residues. Germline V gene lookup returns CDR1 SGHDT and CDR2 YYEEEE. V trimming: 4 bases; J trimming: 3 bases; junction bases outside the gene matches: 8. CDR3 DNA: TGTGCCAGCAGCCTCTCTAGCGGGGGGCCCTACACCGGGGAGCTGTTTTTT. Protein sequence: CASSLSSGGPYTGELFF.

This sequence joins TRBV28 and TRBJ2-5, with a possible D match to TRBD2 (6 bases). The CDR3 has 14 amino acids. Trimming removed 3 bases from V and 4 bases from J, with 12 bases in between. The V gene's germline CDR1 is MDHEN and CDR2 SYDVKM. The CDR3 bases are TGTGCCAGCAGTTTTCGAAGGGACTCAGAGACCCAGTACTTC. As protein: CASSFRRDSETQYF.

The CDR3 loop reads CSVEDQGGYEQYF. The DNA for the CDR3 is TGCAGCGTTGAAGATCAGGGAGGCTACGAGCAGTACTTC. The rearrangement links TRBV29-1 to TRBJ2-7; TRBD2 is a possible D gene (6 bases). From germline, CDR1 is SQVTM and CDR2 ANQGSEA. The CDR3 has 13 residues. Trimming removed 0 bases from V and 3 bases from J, with 9 bases in between.